The 21 T cell receptor beta chains presented below share a single source sample, sequenced in a study of blood T cell repertoires in COVID-19. Clones were read by immunoSEQ multiplex PCR, and TCRdb kept only the in-frame ones, dropping some. This table holds 450,000 to 500,000 clones, roughly 88% found once. The sample comprised peripheral blood. Receptor source: a human donor in a cohort sampled during active COVID-19.

With regard to this clone: Other nucleotide sequences from this sample produce the same CDR3. The chain uses TRBV27 and TRBJ2-4, with unresolved D. CDR1 is MNHEY, CDR2 SMNVEV, per germline (reference sequence). The CDR3 sequence is 14 residues long. Trimming took off 3 bases at V and 0 bases at J, with 6 bases between the two ends. The CDR3 region is CASSLSLAKNIQYF. The CDR3 coding sequence is TGTGCCAGCAGTTTGTCGTTAGCCAAAAACATTCAGTACTTC.

The V call is TRBV3-1 (or the pseudogene TRBV3-2), the J call TRBJ2-5; 7 bases agree with TRBD2. The CDR3 contains 14 residues. Germline CDR1 LGHDT, CDR2 YNNKEL (reference sequence). The V segment lost 1 base and the J segment 5 bases; nucleotides outside the gene matches: 4. CDR3 bases: TGTGCCAGCAGCCAAGGCGGGAGTTGGGAGACCCAGTACTTC. This codes for CASSQGGSWETQYF.

The chain links TRBV27 to TRBJ2-1; TRBD2 is a possible D gene (5 bases). The CDR3 is made up of 13 amino acids. Germline V gives CDR1 MNHEY, CDR2 SMNVEV (reference sequence). V was cut by 3 bases and J by 8 bases, with 11 bases left in between. The chain's CDR3 is CASSFREGDEQFF. The DNA for the CDR3 is TGTGCCAGCAGTTTTCGTGAGGGCGATGAGCAGTTCTTC.

The J gene is TRBJ2-1, the V gene TRBV19; a weak D match, TRBD1 (5 bases). The germline CDR1 and CDR2 sequences are LNHDA and SQIVND (reference sequence). V was clipped by 7 bases and J by 9 bases, with 16 bases between them. There are 13 residues in the CDR3. The CDR3 here is CASTAGRSGEQFF. CDR3 sequence (DNA): TGTGCCAGTACAGCAGGGCGCTCAGGTGAGCAGTTCTTC.

This rearrangement joins TRBV30 to TRBJ2-3; 13 nucleotides agree with TRBD2. The germline V gene has CDR1 GTSNPN and CDR2 SVGIG (reference sequence). Unmatched junction bases numbered 8, after V lost 5 bases and J lost 6 bases. This CDR3 comprises 15 residues. The CDR3 nucleotides are TGTGCCTGGGACCGGACTAGCGGGAGAACTGATACGCAGTATTTT. Translated: CAWDRTSGRTDTQYF.

The genes are TRBV3-1 (or the pseudogene TRBV3-2) and TRBJ1-2, with 8 bases matching TRBD1. The CDR3 runs to 16 residues. V lost 4 bases to trimming and J lost 2 bases; unmatched junction nucleotides: 9. Germline CDR1 reads LGHDT; CDR2 reads YNNKEL (reference sequence). The CDR3 DNA follows: TGTGCCAGCAGCCCCGGAAGTGGACAGGGCAACTATGGCTACACCTTC. Translated, it gives CASSPGSGQGNYGYTF.

This clone has ten or more counts. The rearrangement uses TRBV7-3 and TRBJ2-2; TRBD1 matches at 12 bases. In germline, CDR1 is SGHTA, CDR2 FQGTGA. The CDR3 sequence is 18 residues long. The J segment lost 3 bases and the V segment lost 5 bases, leaving 10 bases of the junction unmatched. The CDR3 DNA is TGTGCCAGCAGCGCACCCGGGACAGGGGGCGACTACACCGGGGAGCTGTTTTTT. Translation gives CASSAPGTGGDYTGELFF. Combining the CDR3 with reference TRBV7-3 and TRBJ2-2 gives the whole variable domain GAGVSQTPSNKVTEKGKYVELRCDPISGHTALYWYRQSLGQGPEFLIYFQGTGAADDSGLPNDRFFAVRPEGSVSTLKIQRTERGDSAVYLCASSAPGTGGDYTGELFFGEGSRLTVL.

Only a few counts were recorded for this clone. The CDR3 nucleotides read TGCAGCGTTGACGGACAGACTAACACTGAAGCTTTCTTT. It yields the protein CSVDGQTNTEAFF. This rearrangement joins TRBV29-1 to TRBJ1-1, with D perhaps matching TRBD1 (6 bases). Germline CDR1 is SQVTM and CDR2 is ANQGSEA. V lost 3 bases to trimming and J lost 2 bases, with 10 bases between them. This CDR3 has 13 amino acids.

The V call is TRBV28, the J call TRBJ2-7, with D unclear. Germline V gives CDR1 MDHEN, CDR2 SYDVKM. Trimming pared 6 bases from V and 3 bases from J, leaving 15 bases between. The CDR3 sequence is 14 residues long. The CDR3 region is CASRSGNSHYEQYF. The CDR3 DNA reads as TGTGCCAGCAGGTCAGGAAATTCCCACTACGAGCAGTACTTC.

The chain is built from TRBV7-8 and TRBJ1-1; D uncertain. CDR3 length equals 13 residues. Germline values: CDR1 SGHVS, CDR2 FQNEAQ. V gave up 3 bases and J gave up 2 bases, with 7 bases separating them. CDR3 protein: CASSFRANTEAFF. The CDR3 DNA reads TGTGCCAGCAGCTTCCGAGCCAACACTGAAGCTTTCTTT.

This clone was picked up a small number of times. This chain links TRBV7-9 with TRBJ2-1; 9 nucleotides agree with TRBD2. Germline V CDR1 and CDR2: SEHNR, FQNEAQ (reference sequence). The CDR3 is 16 amino acids. J was trimmed by 2 bases and V by 5 bases; bases with no gene match: 7. The chain's CDR3 is CASSAPSGMTYNEQFF. The CDR3 nucleotides read TGTGCCAGCAGCGCACCTAGCGGGATGACCTACAATGAGCAGTTCTTC. The full variable domain, completed using reference TRBV7-9 and TRBJ2-1, is DTGVSQNPRHKITKRGQNVTFRCDPISEHNRLYWYRQTLGQGPEFLTYFQNEAQLEKSRLLSDRFSAERPKGSFSTLEIQRTEQGDSAMYLCASSAPSGMTYNEQFFGPGTRLTVL.

This chain uses TRBV18 with TRBJ2-2, with TRBD1 matching 11 bases. The V segment lost 3 bases and the J segment 4 bases; nucleotides outside the gene matches: 1. The CDR3 is 15 amino acids. Germline-derived CDR1 and CDR2 are KGHSH and LQKENI. Written as DNA, the CDR3 is TGTGCCAGCTCACCCGGGACAGGGGGCACCGGGGAGCTGTTTTTT. This gives the protein CASSPGTGGTGELFF.

In this sample, this clone turned up once. V usage is TRBV29-1 and J usage is TRBJ2-7; 7 nucleotides line up with TRBD1. The CDR3 sequence is 13 residues long. V trimming: 6 bases; J trimming: 5 bases; junction bases outside the gene matches: 10. Looked up from germline, CDR1 is SQVTM and CDR2 is ANQGSEA. CDR3: CSVVRQGGNEQYF. The DNA of the CDR3 is TGCAGCGTGGTTAGACAGGGCGGCAACGAGCAGTACTTC.

The gene calls are TRBV30 and TRBJ1-2, with D possibly being TRBD1 (5 bases). CDR1 is GTSNPN, CDR2 SVGIG, per germline (reference sequence). V was clipped by 1 base and J by 7 bases, with 16 bases between them. There are 14 residues in the CDR3. The CDR3 spells CAWSGYRGGGGYTF. CDR3 nucleotide sequence: TGTGCCTGGAGTGGATACCGGGGGGGAGGTGGCTACACCTTC.

The chain carries TRBV29-1 and TRBJ2-3; no firm D call. The CDR3 has 12 residues. Germline CDR1 is SQVTM and CDR2 is ANQGSEA. Trimming removed 1 base at V and 4 bases at J, with 6 bases between. CDR3 amino acids: CSVEGAPDTQYF. The CDR3 DNA follows: TGCAGCGTTGAAGGCGCCCCAGATACGCAGTATTTT.

This sequence joins TRBV27 and TRBJ1-2; TRBD1 matches 11 bases. Germline V gene data show CDR1 as MNHEY and CDR2 as SMNVEV (reference sequence). The J segment lost 7 bases and the V segment lost 6 bases, leaving 10 bases of the junction unmatched. The CDR3 sequence is 15 residues long. CDR3 amino acids: CASRKPSGQGAGYTF. CDR3 DNA: TGTGCCAGCAGGAAGCCTTCCGGACAGGGGGCTGGCTACACCTTC.

The J gene is TRBJ1-1, the V gene TRBV18; possibly TRBD1 for D (5 bases). V gave up 1 base and J gave up 3 bases, with 12 bases separating them. This CDR3 spans 15 amino acids. Per the germline V gene, CDR1 is KGHSH and CDR2 is LQKENI. CDR3 sequence reads: CASSPLLPGDTEAFF. The CDR3 nucleotides read TGTGCCAGCTCACCACTGCTCCCGGGGGACACTGAAGCTTTCTTT. Variable domain in full (rest from reference TRBV18 and TRBJ1-1): NAGVMQNPRHLVRRRGQEARLRCSPMKGHSHVYWYRQLPEEGLKFMVYLQKENIIDESGMPKERFSAEFPKEGPSILRIQQVVRGDSAAYFCASSPLLPGDTEAFFGQGTRLTVV.

A few counts support this clone. This same CDR3 is encoded by further DNA sequences in the sample. J is TRBJ1-4 and V is TRBV3-1 (or the pseudogene TRBV3-2), with a tentative D call TRBD1 (5 bases). Germline assignment: CDR1 LGHDT and CDR2 YNNKEL (reference sequence). The CDR3 sequence is 15 residues long. V lost 4 bases and J 1 base, leaving 10 bases between the germline ends. The chain's CDR3 is CASSPTGGTNEKLFF. CDR3 DNA sequence: TGTGCCAGCAGCCCCACCGGGGGAACTAATGAAAAACTGTTTTTT.

V is TRBV19 and J is TRBJ2-5; D is perhaps TRBD1 (5 bases). The CDR3 runs to 14 residues. Germline assignment: CDR1 LNHDA and CDR2 SQIVND (reference sequence). V lost 8 bases and J 4 bases, leaving 17 bases between the germline ends. The CDR3 is CASRRLGVAETQYF. The CDR3, as DNA: TGTGCCAGTCGGCGCCTAGGGGTGGCAGAGACCCAGTACTTC.

Regarding this clone: An end of the junction differs from the germline gene, which may be a read error. The chain recombines TRBV7-7 with TRBJ2-2, with a weak D call TRBD1 (6 bases). The germline CDR1 and CDR2 sequences are SSHAT and FNYEAQ (reference sequence). The CDR3 totals 14 residues. CDR3 protein: CASSQTGIGGELFF. In DNA, the CDR3 is TGTGCTAGCAGCCAAACAGGGATCGGCGGGGAGCTGTTTTTT.

In its sample, this clone was seen many times. This CDR3 is CAWSPHGVYGYTF. CDR3 in DNA: TGTGCCTGGAGTCCGCACGGAGTCTATGGCTACACCTTC. This chain joins TRBV30 and TRBJ1-2; no definite D call. V lost 2 bases and J 4 bases, leaving 11 bases between the germline ends. CDR3 length: 13 residues. Germline assignment: CDR1 GTSNPN and CDR2 SVGIG (reference sequence).